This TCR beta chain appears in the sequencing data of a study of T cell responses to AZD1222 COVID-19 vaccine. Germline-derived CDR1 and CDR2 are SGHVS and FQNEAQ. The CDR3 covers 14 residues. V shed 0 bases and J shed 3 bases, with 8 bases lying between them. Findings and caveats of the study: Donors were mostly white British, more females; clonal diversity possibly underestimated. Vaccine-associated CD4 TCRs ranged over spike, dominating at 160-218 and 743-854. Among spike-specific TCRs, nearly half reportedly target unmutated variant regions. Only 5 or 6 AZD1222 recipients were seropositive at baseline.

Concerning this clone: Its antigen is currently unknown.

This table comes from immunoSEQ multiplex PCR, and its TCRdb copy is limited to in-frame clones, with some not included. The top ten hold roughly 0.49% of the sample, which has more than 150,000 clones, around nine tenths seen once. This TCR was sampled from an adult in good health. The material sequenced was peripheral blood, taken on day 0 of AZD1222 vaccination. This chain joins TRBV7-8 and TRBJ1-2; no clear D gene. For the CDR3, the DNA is TGTGCCAGCAGCTTAGCCCCCCAGTACTATGGCTACACCTTC. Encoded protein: CASSLAPQYYGYTF. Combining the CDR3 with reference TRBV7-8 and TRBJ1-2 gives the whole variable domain GAGVSQSPRYKVAKRGQDVALRCDPISGHVSLFWYQQALGQGPEFLTYFQNEAQLDKSGLPSDRFFAERPEGSVSTLKIQRTQQEDSAVYLCASSLAPQYYGYTFGSGTRLTVV.